This TCR beta chain was found in a study of blood T cells in healthy people across ages (dated by TCRdb to the mid-2010s). General notes on the study: In model experiments, template switching captured about one uniquely barcoded TCR beta cDNA molecule for every two T cells. To avoid experimental bias, donors of different ages were distributed randomly across sequencing lanes. To track age-related changes in TCR beta repertoire diversity, the study relied on deep sequencing normalized with unique cDNA molecular identifiers. Four age groups were formed from the donors: young (average about 16 years), middle-aged (around 40), aged (about 62) and long-lived (about 80). The study analyzed two additional independent replicas of 1 million unique cDNA reads from the same blood draw for two donors, one aged 18 to 30 and one aged 80 or older. What the work shows at the level of the full study, not this receptor alone: Since profiling was done on bulk unsorted PBMCs, naive and antigen-experienced compartments could not be conclusively compared. There was a strong correlation between observed TCR beta diversity and the percentage of naive T cells measured by flow cytometry. The CMV infection status of donors was not known, potentially confounding age-related changes in expanded clonotypes. The long-lived group showed more naive CD4+ T cells, fewer expanded clones and increased TCR diversity than the aged group, suggesting age selection. As age increased, observed TCR beta diversity per million T cells dropped in a roughly linear way, and a significant reduction was already evident by age 40. Total diversity estimates from one million sequenced T cells were considered lower bounds and underestimates.

Donors were 39 systemically healthy Caucasian individuals from Russia aged 6 to 90 years. Around 10 milliliters of peripheral blood were drawn from each donor into EDTA-treated Vacutainer tubes. Ficoll-Paque density-gradient centrifugation was used to isolate PBMCs, with at least 6.5 million obtained per sample. Total RNA was extracted from PBMCs with Trizol reagent, with at least 6 micrograms obtained per sample. For every donor, an aliquot of PBMCs went through flow cytometry to measure the percentages of naive CD45RAhigh/CD27high T cells. The CDR3 spans 15 residues, from the cysteine through the phenylalanine. CDR3 DNA is the only sequence kept; it has 45 bases, read in frame from the first base. CDR1 KGHSH and CDR2 LQKENI were looked up in the germline V gene. From V the trimming removes 6 bases and from J it removes 0 bases, while the gene matches leave 2 bases of the junction unaccounted for.

The table lists this clonotype with a few counts. Its antigen remains undetermined. No much larger clone exists at a distance of one base, and base qualities are not known. Library preparation employed 5' RACE. The instrument given in TCRdb is Illumina HiSeq 2500. The second PCR ran for roughly 7 to 11 cycles and used a J-beta primer mix along with a sample-barcoded 5' primer. A unique molecular identifier was introduced onto each TCR beta cDNA molecule by a template-switch 5' adaptor carrying 12 random nucleotides. Each sample yielded at least 2.5 million CDR3-containing paired-end reads. First-strand cDNA was synthesized from all RNA with the Mint cDNA synthesis kit, primed by a TRBC-specific oligonucleotide. After uracil-DNA glycosylase treatment, a first 18-cycle PCR used universal primers M1SS and BC2_uni_R on all cDNA. As for how the authors treated the data: Normalization of each sample was performed by random selection of 1 million high-quality reads, each carrying a distinct molecular identifier. Reads with shared molecular identifiers were discarded instead of being binned into consensus sequences. MiTCR, set to a Q25 quality threshold and the strictest error-elimination algorithm, was used for CDR3 identification, clonotype clustering and error correction. A nonparametric unseen species model with Euler transformation was used to estimate lower-bound total TCR beta diversity. In-frame beta chains were kept once TCRdb had trimmed the public reads at Q25 with fastp and called clones with MiXCR. When rows share a CDR3 protein, they turn into one entry using the most common DNA and genes. TCRdb's processing, not the authors', yielded these V and J calls. This sample holds some 1.4 million distinct CDR3 sequences; roughly 45% were observed only once. The ten largest account for roughly 8.2% of the sample.

This TCR derives from a woman under 30 in good health. The sequenced sample consisted of blood. The chain employs TRBV18 and TRBJ2-2; the central 9 bases match TRBD2. The DNA is TGTGCCAGCTCGACTAGCGGAGCGAACACCGGGGAGCTGTTTTTT. Its protein product is CASSTSGANTGELFF.